This passage covers 20 T cell receptor beta chains from one sample sequenced in a study of metastatic and nonmetastatic thyroid tumors. Before thyroid surgery, none of the patients had received any treatment. Using MiXCR, TCRdb re-called clones from the PCR reads. The sample carries around 44,000 clones, 28% recorded once. Sequenced input: blood. All receptors come from a male donor with papillary thyroid cancer or a benign thyroid nodule (not recorded which). Some clones in this sample may be carry-over from other donors' samples.

In the case of this clone: This sample also contains other DNA sequences that code for the same CDR3. The chain combines TRBV6-1 with TRBJ2-7; either TRBD1 or TRBD2 may supply D (6 bases each). Trimming shortened V by 5 bases and J by 5 bases, and 19 bases separated the two germline ends. The CDR3 length is 15 residues. The V gene's germline CDR1 is MNHNS and CDR2 SASEGT. The CDR3 nucleotides are TGTGCCAGCAGTCAGACTAGTGGTAGGGGGGACGAGCAGTACTTC. Its translation: CASSQTSGRGDEQYF.

The rearrangement uses TRBV6-2 or TRBV6-3 and TRBJ2-7; 7 positions agree with TRBD1. The CDR3 has 15 amino acids. The germline V gene encodes CDR1 MNHEY and CDR2 SVGEGT. V lost 6 bases and J lost 5; bases outside the gene matches: 13. The CDR3 nucleotides read TGTGCCAGCAGGTCAGGGGGAACCCGCCAGGACGAGCAGTACTTC. This codes for CASRSGGTRQDEQYF.

About this clone itself: The junction differs from germline at one of its ends, possibly a read error. V gene TRBV6-5 combines with J gene TRBJ1-5; D is undetermined. Germline V gene lookup returns CDR1 MNHEY and CDR2 SVGAGI. This CDR3 region has 14 residues. CDR3 region: CASSYSERYQPQHF. The CDR3 region has the DNA TGTGCCAGCAGCTACTCGGAGAGGTATCAGCCCCAGCATTTT.

The chain couples TRBV4-2 to TRBJ2-7; D gene unclear. Trimming took 0 bases from V and 6 from J, leaving 15 bases between them. Germline-derived CDR1 and CDR2 are LGHNA and YNFKEQ. The CDR3 is 15 amino acids. CDR3: CASSQDQDSSGEQYF. The CDR3 DNA is TGTGCCAGCAGCCAAGATCAAGATAGCTCGGGCGAGCAGTACTTC.

The genes are TRBV30 and TRBJ2-7, with 7 bases that match TRBD1. The J call is in doubt because the DNA end fits TRBJ2-1 better. Germline V gives CDR1 GTSNPN, CDR2 SVGIG (reference sequence). The CDR3 sequence is 13 residues long. The CDR3 DNA sequence: TGTGCCATAGAGGGACAGAACGTCTACGAGCAGTTCTTC. Protein sequence: CAIEGQNVYEQFF.

This chain links TRBV12-3 or TRBV12-4 with TRBJ2-2; D gene uncertain. V lost 7 bases, J lost 6 bases, and 15 bases lay in between. The CDR3 runs to 14 residues. The CDR3 DNA sequence: TGTGCCAGCATCACGGTACTCCAAGCCGGGGAGCTGTTTTTT. Amino acids: CASITVLQAGELFF.

This clone was picked up many times. A much larger clonotype is one base distant, so this may be a read error. The V gene is TRBV28, the J gene TRBJ2-6, with D tentatively TRBD1 (5 bases). Per the germline V gene, CDR1 is MDHEN and CDR2 is SYDVKM. CDR3 size: 15 residues. CDR3 sequence (DNA): TGTGCCAGCAGTTCTCATGGCTCTGGGGCCAACGTCCTGGCTTTC. It is translated as CASSSHGSGANVLAF.

The rearrangement joins TRBV20-1 to TRBJ1-2; no definite D call. V gave up 0 bases and J gave up 8 bases, with 16 bases separating them. The CDR3 is 14 residues long. Looked up from germline, CDR1 is DFQATT and CDR2 is SNEGSKA (reference sequence). Here the CDR3 DNA reads TGCAGTGCTAGAGATCTGTTAGTGGGGAGAGGCTACACCTTC. It translates to CSARDLLVGRGYTF.

The V and J genes are TRBV5-5 and TRBJ2-1; D might be TRBD2 (6 bases). Germline CDR1 SGHKS, CDR2 YYEKEE (reference sequence). The CDR3 loop spans 14 amino acids. V was cut by 6 bases and J by 8 bases, with 18 bases left in between. The CDR3 here is CASILGTRSHEQFF. In nucleotides, the CDR3 is TGTGCCAGCATCCTCGGGACTCGTAGCCATGAGCAGTTCTTC.

On this clone itself: Sequence at one end of the junction differs from germline and may be a read error. The CDR3 DNA follows: TGTGCCAGTCATCCGGGACATGGGGCCGAGACTGAATCTTTCTTT. Translating gives CASHPGHGAETESFF. V is TRBV6-1 and J is TRBJ1-1, with D perhaps TRBD1 (6 bases). The CDR3 contains 15 residues. From germline, CDR1 is MNHNS and CDR2 SASEGT.

This clone was counted ten times or more. This may be a read error: a much more frequent sequence differs by one nucleotide. The conserved final phenylalanine or tryptophan is absent from the CDR3, which likely points to a read error. The chain links TRBV9 to TRBJ2-1; D uncertain. V was cut by 0 bases and J by 2 bases, with 9 bases left in between. CDR3 length: 15 residues. Germline CDR1 and CDR2: SGDLS and YYNGEE. The CDR3 protein is CASSVGALPYNEQFS. CDR3 bases: TGTGCCAGCAGCGTAGGGGCTCTTCCCTACAATGAGCAGTTCTCC.

This clone was counted at least ten times. The J gene is TRBJ2-5, the V gene TRBV6-1, with 10 bases aligning to TRBD1. CDR1 is MNHNS, CDR2 SASEGT, per germline. V lost 6 bases and J lost 5; bases outside the gene matches: 0. This CDR3 is 12 amino acids long. CDR3 amino acids: CASRGQGETQYF. The DNA of the CDR3 is TGTGCCAGCAGGGGACAGGGGGAGACCCAGTACTTC.

This clone was detected ten times or more. V gene TRBV30 combines with J gene TRBJ1-1; D may be TRBD1 (5 bases). Germline V gene data show CDR1 as GTSNPN and CDR2 as SVGIG (reference sequence). The CDR3 is 14 residues long. V was trimmed by 2 bases and J by 1 base, leaving 11 bases between them. The CDR3 nucleotides are TGTGCCTGGAGTACAGCAGGGAAGAACACTGAAGCTTTCTTT. It yields the protein CAWSTAGKNTEAFF.

This clone occurred many times. This chain uses TRBV7-3 with TRBJ2-2; 13 positions agree with TRBD2. Germline V gene data show CDR1 as SGHTA and CDR2 as FQGTGA. This CDR3 is built from 16 residues. V was clipped by 7 bases and J by 5 bases; unmatched bases: 7. The CDR3 nucleotides are TGTGCCAGCACCCAACTGGGACTAGCGGGAACCGGGGAGCTGTTTTTT. Translated, it gives CASTQLGLAGTGELFF. Using reference TRBV7-3 and TRBJ2-2 for the parts outside the CDR3, the full variable domain is GAGVSQTPSNKVTEKGKYVELRCDPISGHTALYWYRQSLGQGPEFLIYFQGTGAADDSGLPNDRFFAVRPEGSVSTLKIQRTERGDSAVYLCASTQLGLAGTGELFFGEGSRLTVL.

This clone showed up many times. The chain links TRBV6-4 to TRBJ2-6; D possibly corresponds to TRBD2 (6 bases). The V end lost 3 bases, the J end lost 1 base, and 7 bases lay between the germline ends. This CDR3 has 15 amino acids. In germline, CDR1 is MRHNA, CDR2 SNTAGT. Written as DNA, the CDR3 is TGTGCCAGCAGTGAAGGGAGGTCTGGGGCCAACGTCCTGACTTTC. The encoded protein is CASSEGRSGANVLTF.

There are a few counts of this clone. The CDR3 loop reads CATACPGLDGETQYF. Written as DNA, the CDR3 is TGTGCCACCGCGTGTCCTGGACTAGACGGAGAGACCCAGTACTTC. The chain is built from TRBV24-1 and TRBJ2-5; 7 nucleotides match TRBD2. The CDR3 contains 15 residues. Looked up from germline, CDR1 is KGHDR and CDR2 is SFDVKD. The V segment lost 9 bases and the J segment 4 bases; nucleotides outside the gene matches: 13.

Ten or more counts support this clone. The rearrangement links TRBV4-1 to TRBJ1-1; no definite D call. V was shortened by 0 bases and J by 0 bases, with 20 bases between the two germline ends. This CDR3 spans 19 amino acids. The V gene's germline CDR1 is MGHRA and CDR2 YSYEKL. The CDR3 sequence: CASSQDPYDHRTMNTEAFF. The CDR3 DNA follows: TGCGCCAGCAGCCAAGATCCCTACGACCATCGGACCATGAACACTGAAGCTTTCTTT.

This chain connects TRBV11-2 to TRBJ2-3; D unclear. The length of the CDR3 is 13 residues. The germline V and J ends were trimmed by 2 bases and 2 bases, with 5 bases remaining between them. CDR1 is SGHAT, CDR2 FQNNGV, per germline. The CDR3 sequence: CASSLSVTDTQYF. The CDR3 bases are TGTGCCAGCAGCTTATCGGTCACAGATACGCAGTATTTT.

This clone was counted a single time. The chain is built from TRBV20-1 and TRBJ2-7; D perhaps matches TRBD2 (6 bases). The CDR3 consists of 13 residues. Germline V CDR1 and CDR2: DFQATT, SNEGSKA (reference sequence). The CDR3: CSPSGLSSYEQYF. The CDR3 nucleotides read TGCAGCCCGTCGGGACTCTCATCCTACGAGCAGTACTTC.

This clone was seen many times. This rearrangement joins TRBV5-6 to TRBJ2-1, with 7 bases lining up with TRBD1. From germline, CDR1 is SGHDT and CDR2 YYEEEE. The CDR3 has 15 amino acids. Trimming at V came to 5 bases and at J to 0 bases, leaving 5 bases not matched to a gene. The CDR3 DNA reads TGTGCCAGCAGATATGGACAGGCCTCCTACAATGAGCAGTTCTTC. Amino acids: CASRYGQASYNEQFF.